The rows below give T cell receptor beta chains drawn from one sample of a study of cytomegalovirus exposure and HLA in healthy donors. Clones were read by immunoSEQ multiplex PCR, and TCRdb kept only the in-frame ones, dropping some. This table holds roughly 80,000 clones, around two thirds found once. The specimen was PBMCs. The receptors were gathered from a woman between 50 and 59 years old in good health and CMV-seropositive. Both conserved end residues are part of each CDR3. A D gene is named only where the DNA matches it firmly. The size field is filled for only some rows; it gives once, few, many or a size class.

>-|TRBJ1-1|few|TRBV18
TGTGCCAGCTTCCCCAGCGTGGGGGGGACAGAAGCTTTCTTT
CASFPSVGGTEAFF
>-|TRBJ2-7|few|TRBV5-1
TGCGCCAGCAGCCCGCCCCAGGGTGGCAACGAGCAGTACTTC
CASSPPQGGNEQYF
>TRBD2|TRBJ2-5|-|TRBV2
TGTGCCAGCAGTGTTTTGGAAACTAGCGGGGGGCCGGGGTACTTC
CASSVLETSGGPGYF
>-|TRBJ1-5|-|TRBV6-5
TGTGCCAGCAGTGGAGGACGGGGGAATCAGCCCCAGCATTTT
CASSGGRGNQPQHF
>-|TRBJ2-3|once|TRBV5-1
TGCGCCAGCAGCTTGGAACAGTTTCCAGATACGCAGTATTTT
CASSLEQFPDTQYF
>-|TRBJ1-2|-|TRBV19
TGTGCCAGTACCCGAGAGAGGGCCACTAACTATGGCTACACCTTC
CASTRERATNYGYTF
>-|TRBJ2-3|-|TRBV10-2
TGCGCCAGCAGTGAGAGCCCAACAGATACGCAGTATTTT
CASSESPTDTQYF
>-|TRBJ2-7|few|TRBV19
TGTGCCAGTAGTCATACCGCCCGGAGCAGCTCCTACGAGCAGTACTTC
CASSHTARSSSYEQYF
>TRBD1|TRBJ2-2|once|TRBV5-1
TGCGCCAGCAGGGACAGGTACACCGGGGAGCTGTTTTTT
CASRDRYTGELFF
>TRBD2|TRBJ2-2|few|TRBV13
TGTGCCAGCAGCTCAACCGCGGGGGGGCCTTCCGGGGAGCTGTTTTTT
CASSSTAGGPSGELFF
>-|TRBJ1-2|-|TRBV18
TGTGCCAGCTCACCAGTAACCGGGTTTGGCTACACCTTC
CASSPVTGFGYTF
>-|TRBJ2-1|few|TRBV5-8
TGTGCCAGCGCGATTTACGGGGACATATTAATACAGCAGTTCTTC
CASAIYGDILIQQFF
>TRBD1|TRBJ1-5|-|TRBV2
TGTGCCAGCAGCCAAAACAGGGGGGTTGGTCAGCCCCAGCATTTT
CASSQNRGVGQPQHF
>TRBD1|TRBJ1-2|once|TRBV12-5
TGTGCTAGTGGTTTGCCCCAGGGGGGTGCTAACTATGGCTACACCTTC
CASGLPQGGANYGYTF
>TRBD1|TRBJ1-1|-|TRBV4-1
TGCGCCAGCAGCCCCGGGACAGGGGCTACAATAACTGAAGCTTTCTTT
CASSPGTGATITEAFF
>-|TRBJ2-4|few|TRBV5-1
TGCGCCAGCAGCTTCCAGGGAAGGGAAGAAAACATTCAGTACTTC
CASSFQGREENIQYF
>TRBD1|TRBJ1-2|-|TRBV9
TGTGCCAGCAGCGTAGGACACACAGGGGACGCGGGCTACACCTTC
CASSVGHTGDAGYTF
>-|TRBJ2-1|few|TRBV29-1
TGCAGCGTCCCCACAGGGACCTCCTACAATGAGCAGTTCTTC
CSVPTGTSYNEQFF
>-|TRBJ2-7|-|TRBV11-2
TGTGCCAGCAGCTTAGGTGCGGGGGCCCTTATCCACGAGCAGTACTTC
CASSLGAGALIHEQYF
>-|TRBJ1-4|-|TRBV5-1
TGCGCCAGCAGCTTGGCCCGTGCAACTAATGAAAAACTGTTTTTT
CASSLARATNEKLFF
>TRBD1|TRBJ1-5|-|TRBV29-1
TGCAGCGTTGAGACAGGGAAGGATCAGCCCCAGCATTTT
CSVETGKDQPQHF
>-|TRBJ2-7|-|TRBV7-3
TGTGCCAGCAGCTCGGTCAGGGTTCGATCCTACGAGCAGTACTTC
CASSSVRVRSYEQYF
>TRBD1|TRBJ1-4|-|TRBV27
TGTGCCAGCAGTGCCACCGGGACAGGGGGTGAAAAACTGTTTTTT
CASSATGTGGEKLFF
>-|TRBJ2-3|-|TRBV11-3
TGTGCCAGCAGCCCGGGACTGGCGGGGTGGGGCACAGATACGCAGTATTTT
CASSPGLAGWGTDTQYF
>-|TRBJ1-1|-|TRBV2
TGTGCCAGCCTCCGGGAGAGGGGGAACACTGAAGCTTTCTTT
CASLRERGNTEAFF
>-|TRBJ1-2|few|TRBV7-3
TGTGCCAGCAGCTTTACAGGGAACGATGGCTACACCTTC
CASSFTGNDGYTF
>-|TRBJ1-3|-|TRBV4-1
TGCGCCAGCAGCCACATAAACGACAGACCGTTTAAATCTGGAAACACCATATATTTT
CASSHINDRPFKSGNTIYF
>-|TRBJ1-2|-|TRBV11-2
TGTGCCAGCCACGGGAGGGCAGATTATGGCTACACCTTC
CASHGRADYGYTF
>-|TRBJ1-2|-|TRBV7-9
TGTGCCAGCAGGGCAAAGAAGGGCTACACCTTC
CASRAKKGYTF
>-|TRBJ1-6|-|TRBV18
TGTGCCAGCTCCCTTGGGAGCTCCTATAATTCACCCCTCCACTTT
CASSLGSSYNSPLHF
>TRBD1|TRBJ1-1|-|TRBV6-5
TGTGCCAGCAGTTACGGCGGACAGGTGAACACTGAAGCTTTCTTT
CASSYGGQVNTEAFF
>-|TRBJ2-2|few|TRBV9
TGTGCCAGCAGCGTAGACCCCCCAGGCACCGGGGAGCTGTTTTTT
CASSVDPPGTGELFF
>TRBD1|TRBJ1-2|few|TRBV7-6
TGTGCCAGCAGTACAGACAGGGGCGGGCATGGCTACACCTTC
CASSTDRGGHGYTF
>TRBD1|TRBJ1-2|-|TRBV15
TGTGCCACCAGCATCAATAGGGGGCTGGACGGCTACACCTTC
CATSINRGLDGYTF
>TRBD1|TRBJ1-1|-|TRBV30
TGTGCCTGGAGTAGGGGGCCGAACACTGAAGCTTTCTTT
CAWSRGPNTEAFF
>-|TRBJ2-1|-|TRBV7-6
TGTGCCAGCAGCTTAGGATCCGGGACCTACAATGAGCAGTTCTTC
CASSLGSGTYNEQFF
>-|TRBJ2-2|few|TRBV6-6
TGTGCCAGCAGTTATCCCCGGGAGACCGGGGAGCTGTTTTTT
CASSYPRETGELFF
>TRBD2|TRBJ2-3|-|TRBV7-9
TGTGCCAGCAGCTTAGCGACAGCGGGGGCTAGCACAGATACGCAGTATTTT
CASSLATAGASTDTQYF
>-|TRBJ1-2|few|TRBV18
TGTGCCAGCTCACGCGCTGATTCTGCGGGAGTCTATGGCTACACCTTC
CASSRADSAGVYGYTF
>-|TRBJ2-4|-|TRBV5-5
TGTGCCAGCAGCTCAGGGATGTTAAACATTCAGTACTTC
CASSSGMLNIQYF
>-|TRBJ2-7|-|TRBV15
TGTGCCACCAGCAGAGATCAGGGGATGGAGCAGTACTTC
CATSRDQGMEQYF
>-|TRBJ2-7|few|TRBV4-1
TGCGCCAGCAGCCAAGAGTCCTTCGAGCAGTACTTC
CASSQESFEQYF
>-|TRBJ1-3|-|TRBV18
TGTGCCAGCTCACCAGAGAGCTCTGGAAACACCATATATTTT
CASSPESSGNTIYF
>TRBD2|TRBJ2-1|once|TRBV2
TGTGCCAGCGGGCTAGCGGGGGCCCAGCAGTTCTTC
CASGLAGAQQFF
>-|TRBJ1-5|-|TRBV7-6
TGTGCCAGCAGCTCGAGTTGGAATCAGCCCCAGCATTTT
CASSSSWNQPQHF
>-|TRBJ2-1|-|TRBV6-5
TGTGCCACCCGGGGGTCCTACAATGAGCAGTTCTTC
CATRGSYNEQFF
>-|TRBJ2-2|-|TRBV9
TGTGCCAGCAGCGTAGCAGGGGACCACCTGAACACCGGGGAGCTGTTTTTT
CASSVAGDHLNTGELFF
>TRBD1|TRBJ1-2|few|TRBV11-2
TGTGCCAGCAGCCCCAGGGGGAGGTCGTCTGGCTACACCTTC
CASSPRGRSSGYTF
>TRBD1|TRBJ1-1|-|TRBV5-4
TGTGCCAGCAGCTGGGGGGGGACAGGGGACACTGAAGCTTTCTTT
CASSWGGTGDTEAFF
>-|TRBJ2-5|-|TRBV30
TGTGCCTGGAGTGTATTGGGGGGGGGCCGGCCTGAGACCCAGTACTTC
CAWSVLGGGRPETQYF
>-|TRBJ1-6|-|TRBV6-5
TGTGCCAGCAGGAGACAGTATAATTCACCCCTCCACTTT
CASRRQYNSPLHF
>TRBD1|TRBJ2-5|-|TRBV11-2
TGTGCCAGCAGCTTGGTGGCAGGGGGAGAGACCCAGTACTTC
CASSLVAGGETQYF
>-|TRBJ1-1|-|TRBV5-6
TGTGCCAGCAGCTTAATGCAGACTGAAGCTTTCTTT
CASSLMQTEAFF
>-|TRBJ1-1|few|TRBV4-2
TGTGCCAGCAGCCAAGATCTAGGGAACACTGAAGCTTTCTTT
CASSQDLGNTEAFF
>TRBD2|TRBJ2-1|-|TRBV5-1
TGCGCCAGCAGCCCACCCGGGACTAGCGGGGCCGGTGAGCAGTTCTTC
CASSPPGTSGAGEQFF
>-|TRBJ2-5|-|TRBV29-1
TGCAGCGTTGACGGCAGGGGGGAAGAGACCCAGTACTTC
CSVDGRGEETQYF
>-|TRBJ1-4|-|TRBV6-6
TGTGCCAGCCGGGGGGAAAAACTGTTTTTT
CASRGEKLFF
>TRBD2|TRBJ2-4|-|TRBV4-1
TGCGCCAGCAGCCAAGGGGCAGCGGGGATAACCAAAAACATTCAGTACTTC
CASSQGAAGITKNIQYF
>TRBD2|TRBJ2-5|-|TRBV5-1
TGCGCCAGCAGCTTGGTTGCCCCGCTCCCTGGGAGGACTAGCGGGGTATCCTACGAGCGGTACTTC
CASSLVAPLPGRTSGVSYERYF
>-|TRBJ2-1|few|TRBV5-1
TGCGCCAGCAGATTGGACAACAATGAGCAGTTCTTC
CASRLDNNEQFF